The 25 T cell receptor beta chains in this list originate from one sample, sequenced in a study of cytomegalovirus exposure and HLA in healthy donors. Method: immunoSEQ multiplex PCR; TCRdb's copy keeps in-frame clones and lacks some. The sample consists of about 130,000 clones, about nine tenths of them appearing once. Sequenced sample: PBMCs. All receptors derive from a young woman in good health and CMV-seronegative.

The gene calls are TRBV10-3 and TRBJ2-1, with TRBD2 identical over 9 bases. Germline lookup yields CDR1 ENHRY and CDR2 SYGVKD. The CDR3 extends over 17 amino acids. Losses at the gene ends were 3 bases for V and 7 bases for J; bases not matched to a gene: 13. In DNA, the CDR3 is TGTGCCATCAGTGAAAGGCCCTCTACTAGCGGGCATAATGAGCAGTTCTTC. The encoded protein is CAISERPSTSGHNEQFF.

This clone was seen only once. V gene TRBV7-6 combines with J gene TRBJ2-2, with TRBD1 as a possible D gene (6 bases). The CDR3 is 14 residues long. V was clipped by 4 bases and J by 5 bases, with 11 bases between them. CDR1 and CDR2 from the germline V gene are SGHVS and FNYEAQ. The CDR3 DNA follows: TGTGCCAGCAGCTCGGTCAGGGGAACCGGGGAGCTGTTTTTT. Its translation: CASSSVRGTGELFF. The full variable domain, in which reference TRBV7-6 and TRBJ2-2 provide the parts outside the CDR3, is GAGVSQSPRYKVTKRGQDVALRCDPISGHVSLYWYRQALGQGPEFLTYFNYEAQQDKSGLPNDRFSAERPEGSISTLTIQRTEQRDSAMYRCASSSVRGTGELFFGEGSRLTVL.

V and J are TRBV2 and TRBJ2-5; D gene unclear. Germline V gene lookup returns CDR1 SNHLY and CDR2 FYNNEI. V was cut by 0 bases and J by 5 bases, with 4 bases left in between. The CDR3 contains 12 residues. As DNA, the CDR3 is TGTGCCAGCAGTGAAGCCCCGGAGACCCAGTACTTC. It specifies CASSEAPETQYF.

As concerns this clone: The junction and the germline gene differ at one end; a read error may be behind it. This chain links TRBV7-7 with TRBJ2-5, with D tentatively TRBD2 (5 bases). Looked up from germline, CDR1 is SSHAT and CDR2 is FNYEAQ (reference sequence). The CDR3 length is 13 residues. The CDR3 here is CASSLGTRGTQYF. The CDR3 coding sequence is TGTGCTAGCAGCTTAGGTACACGGGGGACCCAGTACTTC.

This chain joins TRBV7-8 and TRBJ2-7; possibly TRBD1 for D (5 bases). Per the germline V gene, CDR1 is SGHVS and CDR2 is FQNEAQ. The CDR3 runs 12 residues. V was clipped by 2 bases and J by 4 bases, with 6 bases between them. DNA for the CDR3: TGTGCCAGCAGCTTACAGGGATACGAGCAGTACTTC. Its translation: CASSLQGYEQYF.

The count of this clone is one. The CDR3 sequence is CASSSQRATSTDTQYF. CDR3 sequence (DNA): TGTGCCAGCAGTTCGCAGCGGGCCACTAGCACAGATACGCAGTATTTT. This rearrangement joins TRBV27 to TRBJ2-3, with D possibly matching TRBD2 (6 bases). Germline V CDR1 and CDR2: MNHEY, SMNVEV (reference sequence). V lost 4 bases and J lost 0, with 14 bases in between. This CDR3 comprises 16 residues.

The chain joins TRBV10-2 to TRBJ2-2, with TRBD1 matching over 11 bases. The trim removed 6 bases at V and 4 bases at J, leaving 7 bases unmatched. The CDR3 totals 16 residues. Germline values: CDR1 WSHSY, CDR2 SAAADI. CDR3 nucleotides: TGCGCCAGCAGCATATCCGGGACAGGGGGCACCGGGGAGCTGTTTTTT. Its translation is CASSISGTGGTGELFF.

This chain uses TRBV2 with TRBJ2-5, with D uncertain. V was cut by 3 bases and J by 3 bases, with 8 bases left in between. Germline V CDR1 and CDR2: SNHLY, FYNNEI. This CDR3 comprises 13 residues. The CDR3 is CASSESLEETQYF. The CDR3 coding sequence is TGTGCCAGCAGTGAGTCACTGGAAGAGACCCAGTACTTC.

The gene calls are TRBV2 and TRBJ2-2; no clear D gene. Germline V CDR1 and CDR2: SNHLY, FYNNEI. V lost 2 bases and J 0 bases, leaving 4 bases between the germline ends. This CDR3 has 14 amino acids. CDR3 nucleotides: TGTGCCAGCAGTGAACTAGCGAACACCGGGGAGCTGTTTTTT. This gives the protein CASSELANTGELFF.

This chain links TRBV11-3 with TRBJ2-5; possible D gene TRBD2, 5 bases. The V gene lost 6 bases and the J gene lost 5 bases, with 10 bases spanning the gap. This CDR3 contains 12 residues. Germline assignment: CDR1 SGHNT and CDR2 YENEEA. The CDR3 spells CASRRVSETQYF. The CDR3 nucleotides are TGTGCCAGCAGGAGGGTTTCTGAGACCCAGTACTTC.

The chain joins TRBV19 to TRBJ1-2; D is possibly TRBD1 (5 bases). V lost 7 bases and J lost 7, with 22 bases in between. This CDR3 spans 15 amino acids. Germline V gene sequence: CDR1 LNHDA, CDR2 SQIVND (reference sequence). Here the CDR3 DNA reads TGTGCCAGTACCCCCCCCGCGGGGCCGGCCCGTGGCTACACCTTC. Its protein product is CASTPPAGPARGYTF. Using reference TRBV19 and TRBJ1-2 for the parts outside the CDR3, the full variable domain is DGGITQSPKYLFRKEGQNVTLSCEQNLNHDAMYWYRQDPGQGLRLIYYSQIVNDFQKGDIAEGYSVSREKKESFPLTVTSAQKNPTAFYLCASTPPAGPARGYTFGSGTRLTVV.

The V and J genes are TRBV21-1 and TRBJ2-7; the table names TRBD2, a call not compared with the DNA. TRBV21-1 is a recognized pseudogene. The CDR3 extends over 13 amino acids. The CDR3 region has the DNA TGTGCCAGCAGCCCGGGGTACCCCTACGAGCAGTACTTC. It specifies CASSPGYPYEQYF.

A single count supports this clone. This rearrangement joins TRBV30 to TRBJ1-1; the D gene is possibly TRBD1 (6 bases). Trimming shortened V by 1 base and J by 5 bases, and 11 bases separated the two germline ends. Germline values: CDR1 GTSNPN, CDR2 SVGIG (reference sequence). CDR3 size: 13 residues. CDR3 nucleotides: TGTGCCTGGAGTGCAGGGGCGAAAACTGAAGCTTTCTTT. It yields the protein CAWSAGAKTEAFF.

The gene calls are TRBV19 and TRBJ2-1, with TRBD2 identical over 8 bases. This CDR3 region has 14 residues. J lost 9 bases, V lost 7 bases, and 11 bases had no gene match. The germline CDR1 and CDR2 sequences are LNHDA and SQIVND (reference sequence). CDR3 nucleotides: TGTGCCAGTAACCGGGAGGGCCGTTTGAGTGAGCAGTTCTTC. It codes for CASNREGRLSEQFF.

V usage is TRBV27 and J usage is TRBJ1-2; maybe TRBD1 (5 bases). CDR1 is MNHEY and CDR2 is SMNVEV in the germline V gene (reference sequence). Trimming pared 7 bases from V and 0 bases from J, leaving 18 bases between. The CDR3 is 16 amino acids. The CDR3 DNA reads as TGTGCCAGCACCGACCTCTCGGCAGGGACTAACTATGGCTACACCTTC. As protein: CASTDLSAGTNYGYTF.

This clone was found a few times. The chain joins TRBV14 to TRBJ1-1, with 9 bases aligning to TRBD1. Germline lookup yields CDR1 SGHDN and CDR2 FVKESK. The CDR3 runs to 15 residues. Germline trimming cut 4 bases from V and 4 bases from J; bases unmatched to any gene: 7. The CDR3 is CASSPLQTGGTEAFF. The CDR3 bases are TGTGCCAGCAGCCCCCTCCAGACAGGGGGCACTGAAGCTTTCTTT.

The rearrangement links TRBV5-1 to TRBJ1-1; TRBD1 is a possible D gene (5 bases). The length of the CDR3 is 13 residues. The germline V gene encodes CDR1 SGHRS and CDR2 YFSETQ. Trimming stripped 0 bases from V and 7 bases from J, with 10 bases between. CDR3 in amino acids: CASSLEQADEAFF. The DNA for the CDR3 is TGCGCCAGCAGCTTGGAACAGGCGGATGAAGCTTTCTTT.

The chain has TRBV2 and TRBJ2-3; possibly TRBD1 for D (6 bases). V was trimmed by 3 bases and J by 4 bases, leaving 11 bases between them. The CDR3 extends over 14 amino acids. CDR1 is SNHLY and CDR2 is FYNNEI in the germline V gene. CDR3 nucleotide sequence: TGTGCCAGCAGTGAGGCAGGGGCTGCAGATACGCAGTATTTT. Protein: CASSEAGAADTQYF.

The chain links TRBV19 to TRBJ2-3; D perhaps matches TRBD1 (6 bases). Trimming cost V 10 bases and J 2 bases, with 19 bases left between them. Germline CDR1 reads LNHDA; CDR2 reads SQIVND (reference sequence). The CDR3 has 15 residues. In nucleotides, the CDR3 is TGTGCCACCCAGGGGCAGGGAAGGGCCACAGATACGCAGTATTTT. Translation: CATQGQGRATDTQYF.

This chain connects TRBV5-1 to TRBJ2-7; perhaps TRBD2 as D (5 bases). Trimming stripped 1 base from V and 9 bases from J, with 17 bases between. Germline CDR1 and CDR2: SGHRS and YFSETQ. CDR3 size: 14 residues. The CDR3 protein is CASSLTSGAPAQYF. The CDR3 bases are TGCGCCAGCAGCTTGACTAGTGGCGCACCGGCGCAGTACTTC.

CDR3 residues: CASSPKGTSGSEDTGELFF. CDR3 DNA sequence: TGTGCCAGCAGCCCTAAGGGGACTAGCGGGAGTGAGGACACCGGGGAGCTGTTTTTT. The rearrangement uses TRBV4-2 and TRBJ2-2, with 14 bases identical to TRBD2. The CDR3 is 19 amino acids. V shed 4 bases, J shed 3 bases, and the junction held 10 bases outside the gene matches. CDR1 LGHNA and CDR2 YNFKEQ come from the germline V gene.

V usage is TRBV12-5 and J usage is TRBJ2-5; 7 nucleotides line up with TRBD2. The germline V gene encodes CDR1 LGHNT and CDR2 FRNRAP. V lost 6 bases and J lost 4; bases outside the gene matches: 5. CDR3 length equals 13 residues. For the CDR3, the DNA is TGTGCTAGTGGCCAAATAGCGGGAGAGACCCAGTACTTC. Amino acids: CASGQIAGETQYF. The complete variable domain, with remaining parts taken from reference TRBV12-5 and TRBJ2-5, reads DARVTQTPRHKVTEMGQEVTMRCQPILGHNTVFWYRQTMMQGLELLAYFRNRAPLDDSGMPKDRFSAEMPDATLATLKIQPSEPRDSAVYFCASGQIAGETQYFGPGTRLLVL.

This clone showed up just once. The V and J genes are TRBV28 and TRBJ2-7; 9 bases fit TRBD1. Trimming removed 1 base from V and 5 bases from J; junction bases left unmatched: 6. CDR3 size: 15 residues. The V gene's germline CDR1 is MDHEN and CDR2 SYDVKM. The CDR3 protein is CASSLLDRGYDEQYF. CDR3 nucleotides: TGTGCCAGCAGTTTATTGGACAGGGGTTATGACGAGCAGTACTTC.

The rearrangement uses TRBV7-2 and TRBJ2-5; D call uncertain. Trimming pared 2 bases from V and 5 bases from J, leaving 12 bases between. Germline V lookup: CDR1 SGHTA, CDR2 FQGNSA. The CDR3 runs 14 residues. The CDR3 DNA is TGTGCCAGCAGCTTACTAGGAAGGAGCGAGACCCAGTACTTC. Protein product: CASSLLGRSETQYF.

The V and J genes are TRBV9 and TRBJ1-4; no reliable D call. V lost 4 bases to trimming and J lost 1 base, with 8 bases between them. This CDR3 is 14 amino acids long. Germline CDR1 is SGDLS and CDR2 is YYNGEE. The CDR3 DNA follows: TGTGCCAGCAGCCTAAGAGGAACTAATGAAAAACTGTTTTTT. Translating it yields CASSLRGTNEKLFF.